One and the same sample provided the 30 T cell receptor beta chains below, sequenced in a study of blood T cell repertoires in COVID-19. TCRdb's copy holds only in-frame clones and misses some; the assay was immunoSEQ multiplex PCR. The sample lists under 200,000 clones, about 85% occurring once. Sequenced material: peripheral blood. Receptor source: a woman older than 75 with acute or convalescent COVID-19.

This clone was counted once. The chain uses TRBV27 and TRBJ2-1; 9 nucleotides align to TRBD1. The CDR3 spans 16 residues. V shed 2 bases, J shed 5 bases, and the junction held 7 bases outside the gene matches. In germline, CDR1 is MNHEY, CDR2 SMNVEV (reference sequence). In DNA form, the CDR3 reads TGTGCCAGCAGTTTACATCGCGGGACAGGGAACAATGAGCAGTTCTTC. It translates to CASSLHRGTGNNEQFF.

V and J are TRBV11-3 and TRBJ2-7, with D possibly matching TRBD2 (5 bases). CDR3 length: 15 amino acids. V shed 0 bases and J shed 5 bases, with 14 bases lying between them. The germline V gene has CDR1 SGHNT and CDR2 YENEEA. In DNA, the CDR3 is TGTGCCAGCAGCTTAGAGTCCAGCGGAATGAACGAGCAGTACTTC. Translating it yields CASSLESSGMNEQYF.

The V gene is TRBV6-5, the J gene TRBJ1-2; maybe TRBD1 (5 bases). V lost 2 bases and J lost 6, with 13 bases in between. Germline loops: CDR1 MNHEY, CDR2 SVGAGI. The CDR3 sequence is 14 residues long. CDR3 coding DNA: TGTGCCAGCAGTTACGGGCAGGAAGGGGATGGCTACACCTTC. Residues: CASSYGQEGDGYTF.

V and J are TRBV19 and TRBJ1-1; D unresolved. Germline-derived CDR1 and CDR2 are LNHDA and SQIVND (reference sequence). Trimming pared 3 bases from V and 0 bases from J, leaving 8 bases between. CDR3 size: 14 residues. CDR3 in DNA: TGTGCCAGTAGTATCCGAAGCATGAACACTGAAGCTTTCTTT. It is translated as CASSIRSMNTEAFF.

The gene calls are TRBV6-5 and TRBJ1-1; D is unresolved. The CDR3 runs 13 residues. With 6 bases removed from V and 4 bases from J, the gap between germline ends came to 12 bases. Germline-derived CDR1 and CDR2 are MNHEY and SVGAGI. CDR3 residues: CASRPSEGTEAFF. The CDR3 coding sequence is TGTGCCAGCAGGCCCTCGGAGGGCACTGAAGCTTTCTTT.

The gene calls are TRBV11-3 and TRBJ2-3; TRBD1 aligns across 9 bases. Per germline, CDR1 SGHNT and CDR2 YENEEA. The V segment lost 5 bases and the J segment 5 bases; nucleotides outside the gene matches: 5. CDR3 size: 14 residues. In DNA form, the CDR3 reads TGTGCCAGCAGCAGGGGACAGGGTGGAGATACGCAGTATTTT. It encodes CASSRGQGGDTQYF. Complete variable domain (other parts from reference TRBV11-3 and TRBJ2-3): EAGVVQSPRYKIIEKKQPVAFWCNPISGHNTLYWYLQNLGQGPELLIRYENEEAVDDSQLPKDRFSAERLKGVDSTLKIQPAELGDSAVYLCASSRGQGGDTQYFGPGTRLTVL.

The gene calls are TRBV5-8 and TRBJ1-5; D remains unclear. Germline CDR1 reads SGHTS; CDR2 reads YDEGEE. This CDR3 spans 15 amino acids. V was clipped by 0 bases and J by 7 bases, with 14 bases between them. The CDR3 here is CASSLAVRRGQPQHF. For the CDR3, the DNA is TGTGCCAGCAGCTTGGCCGTCAGACGGGGACAGCCCCAGCATTTT.

V and J are TRBV24-1 and TRBJ2-5, with TRBD1 matching over 10 bases. V dropped 5 bases and J dropped 4; count of bases not matched to a gene: 6. The CDR3 is made up of 15 amino acids. Germline V gene data show CDR1 as KGHDR and CDR2 as SFDVKD. CDR3 DNA: TGTGCCACCAGTGCCCTGGACAGGGGGAGAGAGACCCAGTACTTC. This encodes CATSALDRGRETQYF.

The chain joins TRBV7-2 to TRBJ1-2, with 7 bases lining up with TRBD1. CDR3 length equals 17 residues. Germline lookup yields CDR1 SGHTA and CDR2 FQGNSA. Germline trimming cut 6 bases from V and 0 bases from J; bases unmatched to any gene: 13. The CDR3 loop is CASSPRTGSYANYGYTF. The CDR3 region has the DNA TGTGCCAGCAGTCCCCGGACAGGCAGCTATGCTAACTATGGCTACACCTTC.

The V and J genes are TRBV6-5 and TRBJ1-4; D call uncertain. The CDR3 is made up of 14 amino acids. The V gene lost 5 bases and the J gene lost 8 bases, with 15 bases spanning the gap. Per the germline V gene, CDR1 is MNHEY and CDR2 is SVGAGI. The DNA for the CDR3 is TGTGCCAGCAGTCCCGGGTCTGGGAGGGAAAAACTGTTTTTT. Encoded protein: CASSPGSGREKLFF.

The gene calls are TRBV10-3 and TRBJ1-1, with D perhaps TRBD1 (6 bases). Germline V CDR1 and CDR2: ENHRY, SYGVKD. The CDR3 is made up of 11 amino acids. The V and J ends lost 1 base and 10 bases respectively, with 7 bases between them. Written as DNA, the CDR3 is TGTGCCATCAGTGAGTTAGGGGGAGCTTTCTTT. Its translation: CAISELGGAFF.

The chain joins TRBV7-2 to TRBJ1-5; tentatively, D is TRBD1 (5 bases). V was trimmed by 1 base and J by 4 bases, leaving 11 bases between them. Germline CDR1 SGHTA, CDR2 FQGNSA. This CDR3 region has 15 residues. CDR3 DNA: TGTGCCAGCAGCTTAGTTGGGGAGGGGAATCAGCCCCAGCATTTT. Translating gives CASSLVGEGNQPQHF.

This chain connects TRBV19 to TRBJ2-2, with 9 bases fitting TRBD1. In germline, CDR1 is LNHDA, CDR2 SQIVND (reference sequence). The CDR3 length is 15 residues. V shed 6 bases, J shed 7 bases, and the junction held 9 bases outside the gene matches. The CDR3 loop reads CASSPNRGLSGELFF. The CDR3 DNA is TGTGCCAGTAGCCCTAACAGGGGGCTTAGCGGGGAGCTGTTTTTT.

The chain recombines TRBV7-9 with TRBJ1-2; D perhaps matches TRBD1 (5 bases). CDR1 is SEHNR, CDR2 FQNEAQ, per germline (reference sequence). V dropped 5 bases and J dropped 8 bases, with 18 bases sitting between them. The CDR3 sequence is 14 residues long. CDR3 DNA: TGTGCCAGCAGCAAAGGGGAGGGCTCAGGAGGCTACACCTTC. As protein: CASSKGEGSGGYTF.

The chain links TRBV30 to TRBJ1-5; D gene ambiguous. There are 15 residues in the CDR3. V lost 0 bases, J lost 0 bases, and 9 bases lay in between. The germline gives CDR1 GTSNPN, CDR2 SVGIG (reference sequence). For the CDR3, the DNA is TGTGCCTGGAGTGTTCTCACCAGTAGCAATCAGCCCCAGCATTTT. It codes for CAWSVLTSSNQPQHF.

The V and J genes are TRBV6-1 and TRBJ2-4; D might be TRBD2 (7 bases). Trimming cost V 1 base and J 11 bases, with 18 bases left between them. Germline values: CDR1 MNHNS, CDR2 SASEGT. This CDR3 has 15 residues. CDR3 loop: CASSEGLGGRGVQYF. CDR3 nucleotides: TGTGCCAGCAGTGAAGGGTTGGGGGGGCGAGGTGTTCAGTACTTC.

The V and J genes are TRBV5-1 and TRBJ1-4; D uncertain. V lost 0 bases and J 3 bases, leaving 3 bases between the germline ends. This CDR3 spans 13 amino acids. Looked up from germline, CDR1 is SGHRS and CDR2 is YFSETQ. The DNA for the CDR3 is TGCGCCAGCAGCTTGGGAGCTAATGAAAAACTGTTTTTT. Translated: CASSLGANEKLFF.

This rearrangement joins TRBV7-2 to TRBJ1-2; 7 nucleotides agree with TRBD1. The CDR3 runs 15 residues. Per germline, CDR1 SGHTA and CDR2 FQGNSA. V trimming: 6 bases; J trimming: 5 bases; junction bases outside the gene matches: 12. DNA of the CDR3: TGTGCCAGCAGTCCGACCACAGGGGTGGGATATGGCTACACCTTC. Its translation is CASSPTTGVGYGYTF. The full variable domain, its missing parts supplied by reference TRBV7-2 and TRBJ1-2, is GAGVSQSPSNKVTEKGKDVELRCDPISGHTALYWYRQSLGQGLEFLIYFQGNSAPDKSGLPSDRFSAERTGGSVSTLTIQRTQQEDSAVYLCASSPTTGVGYGYTFGSGTRLTVV.

The chain recombines TRBV19 with TRBJ2-3; 13 nucleotides match TRBD2. The ends lost 2 bases at V and 3 bases at J; junction bases unmatched: 5. Germline V CDR1 and CDR2: LNHDA, SQIVND (reference sequence). This CDR3 spans 17 amino acids. This CDR3 is CASSISLTSGRTDTQYF. In nucleotides, the CDR3 is TGTGCCAGTAGTATATCTCTGACTAGCGGGAGGACAGATACGCAGTATTTT.

The table lists this clone with a count of one. The rearrangement uses TRBV30 and TRBJ1-2, with TRBD1 as a possible D gene (5 bases). Trimming removed 3 bases from V and 4 bases from J, with 12 bases in between. This CDR3 spans 13 amino acids. Germline assignment: CDR1 GTSNPN and CDR2 SVGIG (reference sequence). The CDR3 DNA follows: TGTGCCTGGAGCTTGACAGAGCTCTATGGCTACACCTTC. Translation gives CAWSLTELYGYTF.

The chain has TRBV30 and TRBJ2-1; 8 positions agree with TRBD1. Germline loops: CDR1 GTSNPN, CDR2 SVGIG (reference sequence). The J segment lost 7 bases and the V segment lost 2 bases, leaving 10 bases of the junction unmatched. The CDR3 length is 15 residues. CDR3 DNA sequence: TGTGCCTGGAGTCGCGGGACAGGCGTCCTTAATGAGCAGTTCTTC. Protein: CAWSRGTGVLNEQFF.

The sample holds one count of this clone. V usage is TRBV4-2 and J usage is TRBJ2-7; 9 bases are shared with TRBD1. After removal of 1 base from V and 2 bases from J, the junction contained 12 bases not matched to a gene. From germline, CDR1 is LGHNA and CDR2 YNFKEQ. The CDR3 spans 18 residues. The CDR3 bases are TGTGCCAGCAGCCAAGTCCTCGTAGGGGACAGGGCAACCTACGAGCAGTACTTC. The encoded protein is CASSQVLVGDRATYEQYF.

V usage is TRBV11-2 and J usage is TRBJ1-5; a weak D match, TRBD1 (6 bases). Germline lookup yields CDR1 SGHAT and CDR2 FQNNGV. V was pared by 5 bases and J by 7 bases, with 18 bases between. The CDR3 has 15 amino acids. The chain's CDR3 is CASSPITGRGQPQHF. CDR3 DNA: TGTGCCAGCAGCCCAATTACAGGGAGAGGGCAGCCCCAGCATTTT.

This clone was observed a single time. V gene TRBV18 combines with J gene TRBJ2-3; TRBD1 might be the D (7 bases). The CDR3 is 16 amino acids. Trimming took off 3 bases at V and 6 bases at J, with 19 bases between the two ends. CDR1 and CDR2 from the germline V gene are KGHSH and LQKENI. As DNA, the CDR3 is TGTGCCAGCTCACCGCGGGACAGCGCACGAGGGGATACGCAGTATTTT. Translated, it gives CASSPRDSARGDTQYF.

This clone was seen a single time. In DNA, the CDR3 is TGTGCCAGCAGCTTGGCTTCGGGGGGCCGGAGCTCCTATAATTCACCCCTCCACTTT. Its translation is CASSLASGGRSSYNSPLHF. The chain links TRBV5-6 to TRBJ1-6; a possible D gene is TRBD1 (6 bases). The CDR3 consists of 19 residues. Germline V gene lookup returns CDR1 SGHDT and CDR2 YYEEEE. Trimming shortened V by 0 bases and J by 0 bases, and 16 bases separated the two germline ends.

This rearrangement joins TRBV27 to TRBJ1-6; the D is unclear. This CDR3 spans 16 amino acids. Trimming removed 5 bases at V and 5 bases at J, with 16 bases between. Germline CDR1 and CDR2: MNHEY and SMNVEV (reference sequence). The CDR3 loop is CASSPRRRRNNSPLHF. CDR3 coding DNA: TGTGCCAGCAGTCCTCGCCGGAGACGGAATAATTCACCCCTCCACTTT.

This chain links TRBV5-1 with TRBJ2-1; possible D gene TRBD2, 6 bases. This CDR3 region has 15 residues. Germline V gene data show CDR1 as SGHRS and CDR2 as YFSETQ. The ends were cut back, 1 base at V and 7 bases at J, with 15 bases in the middle. This CDR3 reads CASSLRGLGENEQFF. CDR3 in DNA: TGCGCCAGCAGCTTGAGGGGACTGGGGGAAAATGAGCAGTTCTTC.

The chain uses TRBV19 and TRBJ1-5, with D tentatively TRBD1 (5 bases). With 3 bases removed from V and 4 bases from J, the gap between germline ends came to 10 bases. This CDR3 has 14 residues. Looked up from germline, CDR1 is LNHDA and CDR2 is SQIVND (reference sequence). CDR3 nucleotides: TGTGCCAGTAGTATGTCCAGGGCAAATCAGCCCCAGCATTTT. Amino acid sequence: CASSMSRANQPQHF.

The rearrangement links TRBV6-5 to TRBJ2-5; a possible D gene is TRBD1 (6 bases). Between the trimmed V and J ends, which lost 4 bases and 1 base, there was a span of 7 bases. The CDR3 sequence is 13 residues long. Looked up from germline, CDR1 is MNHEY and CDR2 is SVGAGI. CDR3 DNA sequence: TGTGCCAGCAGTTGGGACACCCAAGAGACCCAGTACTTC. This gives the protein CASSWDTQETQYF.

V and J are TRBV9 and TRBJ2-7; 7 bases map to TRBD1. The V and J ends lost 4 bases and 2 bases, in that order; junction bases with no gene match: 3. The germline V gene encodes CDR1 SGDLS and CDR2 YYNGEE. There are 13 residues in the CDR3. Here the CDR3 DNA reads TGTGCCAGCAGCCCCGGACAGGCCTACGAGCAGTACTTC. This encodes CASSPGQAYEQYF.